The 30 T cell receptor beta chains presented below share a single source sample, sequenced in a study of shared clonotypes between healthy human individuals (dated by TCRdb to the early 2020s). Libraries were constructed by the immunoSEQ multiplex PCR assay. Drawn from immuneACCESS, this table holds only the in-frame rearrangements with V and J called that TCRdb kept. Clones are partly lost; checked studies trace under half to an unresolved V gene and leave the rest unexplained. The sample table holds fewer than 850,000 clones, of which approximately 75% were seen once. Under 2% of the sample belongs to the ten largest clones. What was sequenced was memory CD4+ T cells sorted from blood. The cell subset or site label, as the study defines it: CD45RA-negative fraction. The receptors come from a woman in her 30s in good health.

The chain joins TRBV15 to TRBJ2-1; 13 bases agree with TRBD2. Trimming at V came to 0 bases and at J to 7 bases, leaving 6 bases not matched to a gene. This CDR3 comprises 17 residues. CDR1 and CDR2 from the germline V gene are LNHNV and YYDKDF (reference sequence). CDR3 amino acids: CATSRELLAGGRNEQFF. CDR3 in DNA: TGTGCCACCAGCAGAGAACTACTAGCGGGAGGGAGGAATGAGCAGTTCTTC.

This clone was seen only once. The chain couples TRBV28 to TRBJ1-1; weak D call: TRBD1 (6 bases). CDR1 MDHEN and CDR2 SYDVKM come from the germline V gene. CDR3 length: 16 amino acids. V gave up 0 bases and J gave up 1 base, with 12 bases separating them. The CDR3 loop is CASSLWAGVGNTEAFF. In nucleotides, the CDR3 is TGTGCCAGCAGTTTATGGGCAGGGGTTGGGAACACTGAAGCTTTCTTT.

The chain combines TRBV10-3 with TRBJ2-1; tentative D call: TRBD2 (6 bases). Trimming shortened V by 8 bases and J by 5 bases, and 19 bases separated the two germline ends. Germline V CDR1 and CDR2: ENHRY, SYGVKD. This CDR3 region has 15 residues. CDR3 loop: CAIGRRGIDNNEQFF. The CDR3 DNA sequence: TGTGCCATCGGGCGGCGGGGCATAGATAACAATGAGCAGTTCTTC.

V and J are TRBV5-1 and TRBJ2-2; D not resolved. CDR1 is SGHRS and CDR2 is YFSETQ in the germline V gene. CDR3 length equals 13 residues. V shed 2 bases and J shed 4 bases, with 6 bases lying between them. CDR3 nucleotides: TGCGCCAGCAGCTTTACCACCACCGGGGAGCTGTTTTTT. Translating it yields CASSFTTTGELFF.

Comments on this clone: Mismatch with germline at one junction end may stem from a read error. The chain has TRBV19 and TRBJ2-7; D unclear. The CDR3 consists of 15 residues. Germline CDR1 is LNHDA and CDR2 is SQIVND (reference sequence). The CDR3 protein is CASSIRTELPAYFNF. The CDR3 bases are TGTGCCAGTAGTATCCGAACAGAATTACCAGCCTATTTCAACTTC.

This clone was found a few times. The CDR3, as DNA: TGTGCTAGTGGTTTGGTACCAGGGACTGTCAACACCGGGGAGCTGTTTTTT. Its translation: CASGLVPGTVNTGELFF. V and J are TRBV12-5 and TRBJ2-2; a possible D gene is TRBD2 (6 bases). CDR3 length: 17 residues. Germline assignment: CDR1 LGHNT and CDR2 FRNRAP. Trimming removed 0 bases from V and 2 bases from J, with 13 bases in between.

The CDR3 reads CASSVTGTGQPQHF. The DNA of the CDR3 is TGTGCCAGCAGTGTGACAGGGACAGGGCAGCCCCAGCATTTT. The chain couples TRBV2 to TRBJ1-5; 9 bases agree with TRBD1. J gave up 7 bases and V 4 bases, and 5 bases lay outside the gene matches. This CDR3 comprises 14 residues. Germline V gene sequence: CDR1 SNHLY, CDR2 FYNNEI.

This clone was observed a single time. Other DNA sequences of this sample code for an identical CDR3. The chain has TRBV5-1 and TRBJ1-1, with no clear D. CDR1 and CDR2 from the germline V gene are SGHRS and YFSETQ. Trimming took off 5 bases at V and 1 base at J, with 9 bases between the two ends. The length of the CDR3 is 13 residues. The CDR3 spells CASRSDGNTEAFF. CDR3 coding DNA: TGCGCCAGCAGATCGGACGGGAACACTGAAGCTTTCTTT.

This clone was detected once. V usage is TRBV4-1 and J usage is TRBJ2-7; 7 bases agree with TRBD2. Germline assignment: CDR1 MGHRA and CDR2 YSYEKL. There are 17 residues in the CDR3. Trimming at V came to 3 bases and at J to 2 bases, leaving 13 bases not matched to a gene. CDR3 bases: TGCGCCAGCAGCCACCGATCCGGACTAGTGAGGACCTACGAGCAGTACTTC. Residues: CASSHRSGLVRTYEQYF.

This clone was counted only a few times. The V call is TRBV5-1, the J call TRBJ2-3, with a possible D match to TRBD2 (6 bases). Germline CDR1 SGHRS, CDR2 YFSETQ. The V and J ends lost 7 bases and 2 bases respectively, with 14 bases between them. The CDR3 has 14 residues. In DNA form, the CDR3 reads TGCGCCAGCGTGGCGGGGCAAAACACAGATACGCAGTATTTT. Translated, it gives CASVAGQNTDTQYF.

The CDR3 bases are TGCGCCAGCAGCCCGGGGACTAGCGGGGCAAACATTCAGTACTTC. Protein sequence: CASSPGTSGANIQYF. J is TRBJ2-4 and V is TRBV5-1; 13 nucleotides line up with TRBD2. V lost 4 bases, J lost 6 bases, and 4 bases stayed unmatched. CDR1 and CDR2 (germline): SGHRS, YFSETQ. CDR3 length: 15 residues.

The chain uses TRBV30 and TRBJ1-4; TRBD1 is a possible D gene (5 bases). The germline gives CDR1 GTSNPN, CDR2 SVGIG (reference sequence). The CDR3 sequence is 12 residues long. Trimming pared 4 bases from V and 5 bases from J, leaving 8 bases between. The DNA of the CDR3 is TGTGCCTGGAATAGGGGCAATGAAAAACTGTTTTTT. Amino acids: CAWNRGNEKLFF.

This chain links TRBV14 with TRBJ2-1; TRBD1 matches 7 bases. The CDR3 is made up of 16 amino acids. After removal of 0 bases from V and 3 bases from J, the junction contained 5 bases not matched to a gene. The germline gives CDR1 SGHDN, CDR2 FVKESK. CDR3 loop: CASSQDLGQIYNEQFF. The CDR3 DNA follows: TGTGCCAGCAGCCAAGATCTGGGACAGATCTACAATGAGCAGTTCTTC.

In DNA form, the CDR3 reads TGTGCCAGCAAGTTGGGTGGGACAGAAGTTCACGAGCAGTACTTC. It specifies CASKLGGTEVHEQYF. The rearrangement joins TRBV2 to TRBJ2-7; TRBD1 aligns across 7 bases. Germline lookup yields CDR1 SNHLY and CDR2 FYNNEI. Trimming at V came to 7 bases and at J to 5 bases, leaving 14 bases not matched to a gene. The CDR3 consists of 15 residues.

The chain uses TRBV2 and TRBJ1-1, with D perhaps matching TRBD1 (5 bases). Trimming removed 0 bases at V and 1 base at J, with 9 bases between. CDR1 and CDR2 (germline): SNHLY, FYNNEI. The CDR3 runs 15 residues. This CDR3 reads CASSEAREGNTEAFF. Written as DNA, the CDR3 is TGTGCCAGCAGTGAAGCCAGGGAGGGGAACACTGAAGCTTTCTTT.

This chain links TRBV7-9 with TRBJ2-2; 12 nucleotides line up with TRBD2. CDR1 is SEHNR, CDR2 FQNEAQ, per germline (reference sequence). V was pared by 5 bases and J by 5 bases, with 12 bases of the junction left unmatched. CDR3 length: 18 amino acids. CDR3 coding DNA: TGTGCCAGCAGCCCTAGCTGGCTAGCGGGAGGGTGTACCGGGGAGCTGTTTTTT. Its translation: CASSPSWLAGGCTGELFF.

The chain uses TRBV7-8 and TRBJ2-3, with D unclear. Germline V gene data show CDR1 as SGHVS and CDR2 as FQNEAQ. The CDR3 sequence is 16 residues long. V was trimmed by 3 bases and J by 1 base, leaving 14 bases between them. CDR3 bases: TGTGCCAGCAGCTTTAGGGCCGGCTCTGGCACAGATACGCAGTATTTT. It specifies CASSFRAGSGTDTQYF.

Many counts were recorded for this clone. The chain uses TRBV25-1 and TRBJ2-2; D is perhaps TRBD1 (5 bases). Per germline, CDR1 MGHDK and CDR2 SYGVNS. The CDR3 has 14 residues. The V end was cut by 2 bases, the J end by 6 bases, with 10 bases between. The CDR3 DNA reads TGTGCCAGCAGTGAACACCAGGGTCCCGGGGAGCTGTTTTTT. Its translation is CASSEHQGPGELFF.

This clone has just a few counts. In the same sample, other DNA sequences code for this CDR3. The chain uses TRBV19 and TRBJ1-5; unclear D gene. This CDR3 comprises 14 residues. Germline CDR1 and CDR2: LNHDA and SQIVND (reference sequence). Trimming took off 5 bases at V and 0 bases at J, with 8 bases between the two ends. The CDR3 loop is CASSRQNSNQPQHF. The DNA for the CDR3 is TGTGCCAGTAGTCGGCAGAATAGCAATCAGCCCCAGCATTTT.

The rearrangement links TRBV4-2 to TRBJ1-3; D gene unclear. Per the germline V gene, CDR1 is LGHNA and CDR2 is YNFKEQ. Trimming took off 5 bases at V and 0 bases at J, with 11 bases between the two ends. This CDR3 is 15 amino acids long. CDR3 protein: CASSEGLHSGNTIYF. The CDR3 DNA follows: TGTGCCAGCAGCGAAGGCCTCCACTCTGGAAACACCATATATTTT.

This sequence joins TRBV6-5 and TRBJ1-3; a possible D gene is TRBD1 (5 bases). The CDR3 length is 15 residues. V lost 6 bases to trimming and J lost 4 bases, with 16 bases between them. Germline V CDR1 and CDR2: MNHEY, SVGAGI. CDR3 nucleotide sequence: TGTGCCAGCAGCCCCCCTTCAGGGCAAGGAAACACCATATATTTT. Translating it yields CASSPPSGQGNTIYF.

The CDR3 DNA reads TGTGCCAGTAACGCAGGGCGGATAACAGATACGCAGTATTTT. The encoded protein is CASNAGRITDTQYF. The chain recombines TRBV19 with TRBJ2-3, with a weak D call TRBD1 (5 bases). This CDR3 comprises 14 residues. Germline CDR1 is LNHDA and CDR2 is SQIVND (reference sequence). Trimming shortened V by 7 bases and J by 3 bases, and 14 bases separated the two germline ends.

This clone appeared once. The chain employs TRBV2 and TRBJ2-3; TRBD2 aligns across 9 bases. Germline V CDR1 and CDR2: SNHLY, FYNNEI. The CDR3 totals 16 residues. V was clipped by 4 bases and J by 6 bases; unmatched bases: 11. CDR3 residues: CASSASTSGLTDTQYF. The CDR3 nucleotides are TGTGCCAGCAGTGCTTCCACTAGCGGGCTCACGGATACGCAGTATTTT.

The chain uses TRBV4-1 and TRBJ1-2; possibly TRBD1 for D (5 bases). This CDR3 comprises 15 residues. CDR1 and CDR2 (germline): MGHRA, YSYEKL. Deletions cut 0 bases from V and 8 bases from J, with 16 bases between. This chain's CDR3 is CASSQERARAGGYTF. In DNA, the CDR3 is TGCGCCAGCAGCCAAGAACGGGCCAGGGCAGGCGGCTACACCTTC.

The chain is built from TRBV6-5 and TRBJ2-2; a weak D match, TRBD2 (5 bases). The V end lost 6 bases, the J end lost 13 bases, and 15 bases lay between the germline ends. This CDR3 contains 12 residues. Germline V gene lookup returns CDR1 MNHEY and CDR2 SVGAGI. CDR3 nucleotides: TGTGCCAGCAGAACGTCGGGGTGGAGGCTGTTTTTT. Residues: CASRTSGWRLFF.

This sequence joins TRBV7-3 and TRBJ2-3, with D tentatively TRBD2 (7 bases). V was cut by 2 bases and J by 2 bases, with 8 bases left in between. The germline V gene encodes CDR1 SGHTA and CDR2 FQGTGA. The CDR3 runs to 14 residues. The CDR3 nucleotides are TGTGCCAGCAGCTTAGCGGGGGCCACAGATACGCAGTATTTT. Encoded protein: CASSLAGATDTQYF.

This clone was recorded once. This chain links TRBV2 with TRBJ2-3; 9 bases map to TRBD1. Germline loops: CDR1 SNHLY, CDR2 FYNNEI. V was pared by 8 bases and J by 5 bases, with 8 bases of the junction left unmatched. The CDR3 contains 14 residues. The CDR3: CASLGQGRIDTQYF. The CDR3 bases are TGTGCCAGCCTTGGACAGGGGAGGATAGATACGCAGTATTTT. Full variable domain (missing parts from reference TRBV2 and TRBJ2-3): EPEVTQTPSHQVTQMGQEVILRCVPISNHLYFYWYRQILGQKVEFLVSFYNNEISEKSEIFDDQFSVERPDGSNFTLKIRSTKLEDSAMYFCASLGQGRIDTQYFGPGTRLTVL.

This chain joins TRBV19 and TRBJ2-7; 11 nucleotides match TRBD1. Per germline, CDR1 LNHDA and CDR2 SQIVND (reference sequence). The CDR3 extends over 16 amino acids. Unmatched junction bases numbered 9, after V lost 6 bases and J lost 2 bases. The DNA of the CDR3 is TGTGCCAGTAGCCCCTTCCGGACAGGGGGCACCTACGAGCAGTACTTC. As protein: CASSPFRTGGTYEQYF.

V and J are TRBV7-2 and TRBJ2-7; D not resolved. The V gene lost 0 bases and the J gene lost 0 bases, with 12 bases spanning the gap. The CDR3 extends over 16 amino acids. Germline CDR1 is SGHTA and CDR2 is FQGNSA. The CDR3 loop reads CASSLARGLISYEQYF. CDR3 DNA sequence: TGTGCCAGCAGCTTAGCGCGTGGCCTCATCTCCTACGAGCAGTACTTC.

V is TRBV19 and J is TRBJ2-3; D is undetermined. From germline, CDR1 is LNHDA and CDR2 SQIVND (reference sequence). The germline V and J ends were trimmed by 2 bases and 5 bases, with 8 bases remaining between them. This CDR3 spans 13 amino acids. CDR3 residues: CASSISKGDTQYF. The DNA for the CDR3 is TGTGCCAGTAGTATAAGTAAGGGAGATACGCAGTATTTT.